These T cell receptor beta chains were read from a single sample in a study of T cells in Graves' hyperthyroidism and ophthalmopathy. Each CDR3 protein gets one entry after TCRdb re-called the multiplex PCR reads with MiXCR. This sample has around 420,000 distinct CDR3 sequences, with roughly 14% found just once. The sample comprised blood. These receptors were obtained from a woman aged 18-29 years with Graves' hyperthyroidism. Each CDR3 is given with its conserved first and last residue. A D gene is named only where the DNA matches it firmly. Where a row states a size, it is once, few, many or the class of an expanded clone; other rows omit it.

cdr3_aa: CASSRRQGVDEQYF
cdr3_nt: TGTGCCAGCAGTCGTAGACAGGGGGTTGACGAGCAGTACTTC
d_call: TRBD1
clone_size: many
v_call: TRBV28
cdr3_length: 14
j_call: TRBJ2-7

cdr3_aa: CASSAGTGGLNEQYF
cdr3_nt: TGTGCCAGCAGCGCGGGGACAGGGGGCCTGAACGAGCAGTACTTC
d_call: TRBD1
clone_size: NA
v_call: TRBV9
cdr3_length: 15
j_call: TRBJ2-7

cdr3_aa: CAISGNRGQETQYF
cdr3_nt: TGTGCCATCAGTGGGAACAGGGGGCAAGAGACCCAGTACTTC
d_call: TRBD1
clone_size: many
v_call: TRBV10-3
cdr3_length: 14
j_call: TRBJ2-5

cdr3_aa: CASTLNGGYTF
cdr3_nt: TGTGCCAGCACCCTAAACGGTGGCTACACCTTC
d_call: NA
clone_size: many
v_call: TRBV12-3/TRBV12-4
cdr3_length: 11
j_call: TRBJ1-2

cdr3_aa: CASSERAGAATYEQYF
cdr3_nt: TGTGCCAGCAGTGAAAGGGCAGGGGCGGCGACCTACGAGCAGTACTTC
d_call: NA
clone_size: many
v_call: TRBV6-1
cdr3_length: 16
j_call: TRBJ2-7

cdr3_aa: CASSQAIRVEVSGYTF
cdr3_nt: TGCGCCAGCAGCCAAGCTATTCGCGTGGAGGTTAGTGGCTACACCTTC
d_call: NA
clone_size: many
v_call: TRBV4-1
cdr3_length: 16
j_call: TRBJ1-2

cdr3_aa: CASSPQIAGEIYEQYF
cdr3_nt: TGTGCCAGCTCACCACAAATCGCAGGAGAGATCTACGAGCAGTACTTC
d_call: NA
clone_size: many
v_call: TRBV18
cdr3_length: 16
j_call: TRBJ2-7

cdr3_aa: CASNDGRYEKLFF
cdr3_nt: TGTGCCAGCAACGACGGCCGATATGAAAAACTGTTTTTT
d_call: NA
clone_size: many
v_call: TRBV2
cdr3_length: 13
j_call: TRBJ1-4

cdr3_aa: CASSLLVGEQFF
cdr3_nt: TGTGCCAGCAGTTTATTGGTTGGGGAGCAGTTCTTC
d_call: NA
clone_size: NA
v_call: TRBV28
cdr3_length: 12
j_call: TRBJ2-1

cdr3_aa: CASSAPWPEAFF
cdr3_nt: TGTGCCAGCAGCGCACCATGGCCTGAAGCTTTCTTT
d_call: NA
clone_size: NA
v_call: TRBV2
cdr3_length: 12
j_call: TRBJ1-1

cdr3_aa: CSANSGIRGDEQFF
cdr3_nt: TGCAGTGCTAACAGCGGGATCCGAGGGGATGAGCAGTTCTTC
d_call: TRBD2
clone_size: many
v_call: TRBV20-1
cdr3_length: 14
j_call: TRBJ2-1

cdr3_aa: CASSLVGVRAGELFF
cdr3_nt: TGTGCCAGCAGCTTAGTTGGGGTCCGCGCCGGGGAGCTGTTTTTT
d_call: NA
clone_size: many
v_call: TRBV7-9
cdr3_length: 15
j_call: TRBJ2-2

cdr3_aa: CASSFLGTNQPQHF
cdr3_nt: TGTGCCAGCAGTTTTCTGGGGACCAATCAGCCCCAGCATTTT
d_call: NA
clone_size: many
v_call: TRBV12-3/TRBV12-4
cdr3_length: 14
j_call: TRBJ1-5

cdr3_aa: CASSLDTGQGPTEAFF
cdr3_nt: TGTGCCAGCAGCTTAGATACGGGACAGGGCCCTACTGAAGCTTTCTTT
d_call: TRBD1
clone_size: NA
v_call: TRBV7-2
cdr3_length: 16
j_call: TRBJ1-1

cdr3_aa: CASRTKVSGYTF
cdr3_nt: TGTGCCAGCAGGACGAAGGTGTCTGGCTACACCTTC
d_call: NA
clone_size: many
v_call: TRBV2
cdr3_length: 12
j_call: TRBJ1-2

cdr3_aa: CSARGPGGGQYF
cdr3_nt: TGCAGTGCTAGGGGCCCAGGGGGTGGGCAGTACTTC
d_call: TRBD1
clone_size: many
v_call: TRBV20-1
cdr3_length: 12
j_call: TRBJ2-7

cdr3_aa: CASKLRGHQETQYF
cdr3_nt: TGTGCCAGTAAGCTGAGGGGACACCAAGAGACCCAGTACTTC
d_call: NA
clone_size: NA
v_call: TRBV19
cdr3_length: 14
j_call: TRBJ2-5

cdr3_aa: CAIVLWGFTRYEQYF
cdr3_nt: TGTGCCATCGTCCTATGGGGCTTCACACGCTACGAGCAGTACTTC
d_call: NA
clone_size: many
v_call: TRBV10-3
cdr3_length: 15
j_call: TRBJ2-7

cdr3_aa: CAISESPAGKETQYF
cdr3_nt: TGTGCCATCAGTGAGTCGCCAGCGGGAAAAGAGACCCAGTACTTC
d_call: TRBD2
clone_size: many
v_call: TRBV10-3
cdr3_length: 15
j_call: TRBJ2-5

cdr3_aa: CASSPGRSPSYEQYF
cdr3_nt: TGCGCCAGCAGCCCTGGCAGGAGCCCGTCCTACGAGCAGTACTTC
d_call: NA
clone_size: few
v_call: TRBV5-1
cdr3_length: 15
j_call: TRBJ2-7